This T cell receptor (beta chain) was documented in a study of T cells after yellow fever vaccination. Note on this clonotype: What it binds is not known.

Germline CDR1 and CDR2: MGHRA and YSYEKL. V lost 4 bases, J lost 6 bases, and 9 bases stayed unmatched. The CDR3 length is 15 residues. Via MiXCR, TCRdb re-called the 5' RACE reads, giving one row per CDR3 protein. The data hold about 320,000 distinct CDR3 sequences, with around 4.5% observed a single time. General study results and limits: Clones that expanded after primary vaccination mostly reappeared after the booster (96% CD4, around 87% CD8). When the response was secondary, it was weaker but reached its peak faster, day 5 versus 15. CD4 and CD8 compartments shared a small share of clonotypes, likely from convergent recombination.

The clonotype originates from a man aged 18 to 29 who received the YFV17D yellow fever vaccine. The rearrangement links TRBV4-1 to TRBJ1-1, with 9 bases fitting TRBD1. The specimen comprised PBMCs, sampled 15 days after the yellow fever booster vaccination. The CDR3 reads CASSRPGQGIPEAFF. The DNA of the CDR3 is TGCGCCAGCAGCCGGCCGGGACAGGGCATCCCTGAAGCTTTCTTT.